Listed below are T cell receptor beta chains from one sample, sequenced in a study of monozygotic twins with inflammatory bowel disease. Reprocessing the 5' RACE reads, TCRdb reports a single entry for every CDR3 protein and omits DNA. The repertoire table contains around 210,000 distinct CDR3 sequences. The specimen was blood. The origin of the receptors is a human donor with ulcerative colitis or Crohn's disease, or a healthy co-twin of an affected twin (not recorded which). Each CDR3 is given with its conserved first and last residue.

j_gene | len | v_gene | CDR3aa
TRBJ2-3 | 16 | TRBV24-1 | CASSDTRGLGTDTQYF
TRBJ2-1 | 14 | TRBV6-6 | CASSPRTVGDEQFF
TRBJ1-1 | 15 | TRBV18 | CASSPGQGADTEAFF
TRBJ2-7 | 16 | TRBV6-5 | CASSYSALAGGYEQYF
TRBJ1-1 | 13 | TRBV2 | CASTGEANTEAFF
TRBJ2-7 | 14 | TRBV7-9 | CASSGPGGFYEQYF
TRBJ2-5 | 14 | TRBV7-2 | CASSSWAGRETQYF
TRBJ2-2 | 14 | TRBV19 | CASSRGDFSGELFF
TRBJ2-3 | 17 | TRBV12-3/TRBV12-4 | CASSPRLAGAITDTQYF
TRBJ2-3 | 16 | TRBV7-3 | CASSSGTSGFTDTQYF
TRBJ2-2 | 14 | TRBV12-5 | CASGLGGRSGELFF
TRBJ2-7 | 15 | TRBV15 | CATSREREAFYEQYF
TRBJ2-1 | 15 | TRBV5-6 | CASSLGADTYNEQFF
TRBJ2-2 | 15 | TRBV6-1 | CVTTWLAANTGELFF
TRBJ2-1 | 15 | TRBV18 | CASSARAPWDYEQFF
TRBJ2-5 | 16 | TRBV12-3/TRBV12-4 | CASSPPGLAGRETQYF
TRBJ2-1 | 16 | TRBV12-3/TRBV12-4 | CASSSRMLGTYNEQFF
TRBJ1-2 | 15 | TRBV6-1 | CASRGRTGEGYGCTF
TRBJ2-3 | 13 | TRBV19 | CASRTVSTDTQYF
TRBJ2-1 | 16 | TRBV24-1 | CATSEGIASVGYEQFF
TRBJ2-3 | 16 | TRBV5-4 | CASSSWAQGVTDTQYF
TRBJ2-3 | 14 | TRBV20-1 | CSARTFDSTDTQYF
TRBJ1-2 | 15 | TRBV11-3 | CASTLAAGSDYGYTF
TRBJ1-2 | 15 | TRBV5-6 | CASSLGPQENYGYTF
TRBJ2-7 | 16 | TRBV18 | CASSPGIRTGSLKQYF
TRBJ2-1 | 15 | TRBV7-9 | CASSLVLPGDNEQFF
TRBJ2-1 | 14 | TRBV5-4 | CASSLGSLSDEQFF
TRBJ2-4 | 14 | TRBV15 | CATDQGSAKNIQYF
TRBJ1-2 | 12 | TRBV29-1 | CSSRDLENGYTF
TRBJ2-7 | 15 | TRBV3-1 | CASSQDMGQFYEQYF
TRBJ1-1 | 14 | TRBV7-9 | CASSPSGMNTEAFF
TRBJ1-5 | 12 | TRBV2 | CASSVGLGPQHF
TRBJ1-1 | 12 | TRBV6-5 | CASSKTTGEAFF
TRBJ2-5 | 16 | TRBV5-1 | CASSLPGQGVEETQYF
TRBJ1-1 | 15 | TRBV9 | CASSVAYGTGTEAFF
TRBJ1-4 | 14 | TRBV2 | CASSPGTLGEKLFF
TRBJ2-7 | 13 | TRBV7-2 | CASSRTGTYEQYF
TRBJ2-1 | 12 | TRBV20-1 | CSARENGNEQFF
TRBJ1-1 | 14 | TRBV4-2 | CASRHTGSNTEAFF
TRBJ2-5 | 14 | TRBV24-1 | CATSATGEGETQYF
TRBJ1-4 | 15 | TRBV19 | CASVRGLEPNEKLFF
TRBJ2-5 | 12 | TRBV2 | CASIQGGETQYF
TRBJ2-7 | 15 | TRBV6-1 | CASSPGAGGSYEQYF
TRBJ2-5 | 18 | TRBV23-1 | CASSQLSRVGRRGETQYF
TRBJ2-2 | 16 | TRBV24-1 | CATSESFRGARGELFF
TRBJ2-2 | 13 | TRBV7-3 | CASSPSPTGELFF
TRBJ2-3 | 14 | TRBV3-1 | CASSQESSPDTQYF
TRBJ1-6 | 16 | TRBV5-8 | CASSLGLTGGRSPLHF
TRBJ2-2 | 14 | TRBV10-3 | CAISETGGTGELFF
TRBJ2-5 | 17 | TRBV7-2 | CASSLYPTSGGGETQYF